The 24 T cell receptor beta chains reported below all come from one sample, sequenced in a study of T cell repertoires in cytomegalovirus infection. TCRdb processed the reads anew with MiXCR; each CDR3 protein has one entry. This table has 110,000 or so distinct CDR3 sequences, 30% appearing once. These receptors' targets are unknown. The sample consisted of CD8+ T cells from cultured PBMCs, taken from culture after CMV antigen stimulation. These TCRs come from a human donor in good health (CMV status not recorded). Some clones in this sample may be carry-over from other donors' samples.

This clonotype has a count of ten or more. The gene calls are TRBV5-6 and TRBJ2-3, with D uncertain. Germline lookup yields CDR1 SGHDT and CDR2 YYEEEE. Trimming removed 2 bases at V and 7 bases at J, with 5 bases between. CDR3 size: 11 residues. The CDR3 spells CASSFINTQYF. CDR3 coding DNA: TGTGCCAGCAGCTTCATAAATACGCAGTATTTT. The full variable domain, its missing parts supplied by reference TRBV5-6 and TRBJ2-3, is DAGVTQSPTHLIKTRGQQVTLRCSPKSGHDTVSWYQQALGQGPQFIFQYYEEEERQRGNFPDRFSGHQFPNYSSELNVNALLLGDSALYLCASSFINTQYFGPGTRLTVL.

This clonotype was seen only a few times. In DNA form, the CDR3 reads TGCGCCAGCAGCCAAGGGCCCGGATTAGAGGTAGCCGGACTCCACTTT. This sequence encodes CASSQGPGLEVAGLHF. V is TRBV4-1 and J is TRBJ1-6; D is uncertain. From germline, CDR1 is MGHRA and CDR2 YSYEKL. V lost 1 base and J lost 16, with 23 bases in between. This CDR3 is built from 16 residues.

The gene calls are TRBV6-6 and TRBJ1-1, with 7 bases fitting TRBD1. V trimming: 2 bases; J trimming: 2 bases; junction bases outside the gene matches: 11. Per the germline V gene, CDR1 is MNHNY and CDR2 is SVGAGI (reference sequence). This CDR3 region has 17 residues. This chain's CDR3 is CASSYGTRDSQNTEAFF. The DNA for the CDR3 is TGTGCCAGCAGTTACGGGACTCGGGACAGTCAAAACACTGAAGCTTTCTTT.

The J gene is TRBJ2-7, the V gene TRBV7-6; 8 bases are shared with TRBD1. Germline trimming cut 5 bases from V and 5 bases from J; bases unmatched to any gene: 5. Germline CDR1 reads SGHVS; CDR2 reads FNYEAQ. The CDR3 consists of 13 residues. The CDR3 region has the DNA TGTGCCAGCAGCGACAGGGGCAGCGACGAGCAGTACTTC. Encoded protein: CASSDRGSDEQYF.

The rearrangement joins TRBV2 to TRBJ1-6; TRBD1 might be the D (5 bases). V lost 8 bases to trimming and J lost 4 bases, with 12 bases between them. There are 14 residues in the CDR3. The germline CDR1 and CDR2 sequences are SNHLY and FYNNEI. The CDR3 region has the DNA TGTGCCAGCCGAGACAGCGATTATAATTCACCCCTCCACTTT. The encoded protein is CASRDSDYNSPLHF.

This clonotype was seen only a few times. The CDR3 is CASSYGTGEQYF. The CDR3 coding sequence is TGTGCCAGCAGTTACGGGACGGGAGAGCAGTACTTC. This chain connects TRBV6-2 or TRBV6-3 to TRBJ2-7; D possibly matches TRBD1 or TRBD2 (5 bases each). The V gene lost 2 bases and the J gene lost 7 bases, with 9 bases spanning the gap. Germline V CDR1 and CDR2: MNHEY, SVGEGT. The CDR3 is 12 amino acids.

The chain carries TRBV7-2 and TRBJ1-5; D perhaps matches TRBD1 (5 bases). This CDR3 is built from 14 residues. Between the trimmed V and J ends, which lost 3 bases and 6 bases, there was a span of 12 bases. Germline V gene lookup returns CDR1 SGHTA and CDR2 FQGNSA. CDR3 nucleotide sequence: TGTGCCAGCAGCTTGGACGGGGGTTTTCAGCCCCAGCATTTT. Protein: CASSLDGGFQPQHF.

The CDR3 loop reads CASEGQKETQYF. DNA of the CDR3: TGTGCCAGCGAGGGCCAAAAAGAGACCCAGTACTTC. This chain joins TRBV6-2 or TRBV6-3 and TRBJ2-5, with D possibly matching TRBD2 (5 bases). Germline V CDR1 and CDR2: MNHEY, SVGEGT. V lost 8 bases, J lost 3 bases, and 10 bases lay in between. The length of the CDR3 is 12 residues.

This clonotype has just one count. The CDR3, as DNA: TGTGCCAGCAGTTACCTCCAGGGGGGAATTTATAGCAATCAGCCCCAGCATTTT. It is translated as CASSYLQGGIYSNQPQHF. The V call is TRBV6-2 or TRBV6-3, the J call TRBJ1-5; 7 nucleotides align to TRBD1. Trimming removed 2 bases from V and 0 bases from J; junction bases left unmatched: 10. The CDR3 spans 18 residues. Germline-derived CDR1 and CDR2 are MNHEY and SVGEGT.

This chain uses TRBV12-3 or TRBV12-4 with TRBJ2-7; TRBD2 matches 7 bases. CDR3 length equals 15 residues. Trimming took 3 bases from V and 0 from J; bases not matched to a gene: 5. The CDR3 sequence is CASSFETSTSYEQYF. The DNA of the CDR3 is TGTGCCAGCAGTTTCGAGACTAGCACCTCCTACGAGCAGTACTTC.

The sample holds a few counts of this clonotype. CDR3 coding DNA: TGTGCCAGCAGTTTCCCCGCCGCAAACTATGGCTACACCTTC. Translating it yields CASSFPAANYGYTF. The V call is TRBV28, the J call TRBJ1-2, with D unclear. V was cut by 3 bases and J by 2 bases, with 10 bases left in between. Germline CDR1 and CDR2: MDHEN and SYDVKM. This CDR3 contains 14 residues.

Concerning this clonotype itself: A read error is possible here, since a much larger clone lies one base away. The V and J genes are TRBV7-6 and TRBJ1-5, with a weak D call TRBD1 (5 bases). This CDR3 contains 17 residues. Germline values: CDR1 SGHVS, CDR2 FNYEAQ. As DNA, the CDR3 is TGTGCCAGCAGCTCAGGGACGGCGTATGAGAGCAATCGGCCCCAGCATTTT. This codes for CASSSGTAYESNRPQHF.

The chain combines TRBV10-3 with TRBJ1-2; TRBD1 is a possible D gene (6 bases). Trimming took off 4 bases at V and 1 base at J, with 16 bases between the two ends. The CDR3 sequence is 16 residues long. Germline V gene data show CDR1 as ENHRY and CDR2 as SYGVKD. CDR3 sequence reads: CAISASREGVNYGYTF. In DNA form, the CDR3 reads TGTGCCATCAGTGCCTCCCGAGAGGGGGTTAACTATGGCTACACCTTC.

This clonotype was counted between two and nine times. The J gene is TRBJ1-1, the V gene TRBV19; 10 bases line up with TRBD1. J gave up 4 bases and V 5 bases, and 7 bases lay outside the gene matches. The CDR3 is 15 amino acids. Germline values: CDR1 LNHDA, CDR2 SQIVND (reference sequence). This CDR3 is CASSWDRGRGTEAFF. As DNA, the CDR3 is TGTGCCAGTAGTTGGGACAGGGGTAGGGGCACTGAAGCTTTCTTT.

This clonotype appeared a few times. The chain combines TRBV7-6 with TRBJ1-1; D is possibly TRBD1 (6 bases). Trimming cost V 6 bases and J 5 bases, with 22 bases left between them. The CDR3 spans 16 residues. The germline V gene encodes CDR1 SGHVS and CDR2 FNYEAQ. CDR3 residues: CASRQPLSTGRTEAFF. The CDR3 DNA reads TGTGCCAGCAGGCAGCCCCTCTCCACAGGGCGGACTGAAGCTTTCTTT.

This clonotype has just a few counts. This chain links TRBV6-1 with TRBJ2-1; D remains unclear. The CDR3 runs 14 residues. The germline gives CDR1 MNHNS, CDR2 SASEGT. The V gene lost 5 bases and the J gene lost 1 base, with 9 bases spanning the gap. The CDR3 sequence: CASSSEPSYNEQFF. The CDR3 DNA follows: TGTGCCAGCAGTAGCGAACCGTCCTACAATGAGCAGTTCTTC.

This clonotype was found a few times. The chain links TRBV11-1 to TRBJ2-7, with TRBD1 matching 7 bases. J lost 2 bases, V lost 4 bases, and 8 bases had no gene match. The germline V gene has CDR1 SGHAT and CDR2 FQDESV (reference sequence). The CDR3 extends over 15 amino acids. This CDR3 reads CASSYTGTDTYEQYF. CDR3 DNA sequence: TGTGCCAGCAGCTACACCGGGACAGACACCTACGAGCAGTACTTC.

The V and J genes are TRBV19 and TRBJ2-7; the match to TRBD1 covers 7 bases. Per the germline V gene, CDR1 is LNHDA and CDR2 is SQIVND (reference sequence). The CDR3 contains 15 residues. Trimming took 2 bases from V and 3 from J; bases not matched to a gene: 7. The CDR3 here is CASSIRDRARYEQYF. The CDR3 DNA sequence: TGTGCCAGTAGTATACGAGACAGGGCGCGCTACGAGCAGTACTTC.

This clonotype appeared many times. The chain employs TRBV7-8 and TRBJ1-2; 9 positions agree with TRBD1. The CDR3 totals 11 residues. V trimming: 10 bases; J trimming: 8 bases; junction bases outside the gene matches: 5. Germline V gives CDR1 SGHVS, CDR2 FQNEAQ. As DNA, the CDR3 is TGTGCCATCACAGGGGGCGACGGCTACACCTTC. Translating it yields CAITGGDGYTF.

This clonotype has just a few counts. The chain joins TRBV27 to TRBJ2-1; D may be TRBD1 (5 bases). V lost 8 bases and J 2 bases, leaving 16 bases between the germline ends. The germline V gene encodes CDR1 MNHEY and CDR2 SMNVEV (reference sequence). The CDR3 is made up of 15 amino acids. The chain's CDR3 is CASGLNTGAYNEQFF. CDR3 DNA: TGTGCCAGCGGCCTGAATACAGGAGCCTACAATGAGCAGTTCTTC.

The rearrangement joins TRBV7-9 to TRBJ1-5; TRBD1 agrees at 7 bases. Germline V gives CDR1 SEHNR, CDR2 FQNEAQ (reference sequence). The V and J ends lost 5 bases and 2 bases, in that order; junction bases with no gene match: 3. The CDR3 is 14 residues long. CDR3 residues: CASSHGQGNQPQHF. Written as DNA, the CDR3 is TGTGCCAGCAGCCATGGACAGGGCAATCAGCCCCAGCATTTT.

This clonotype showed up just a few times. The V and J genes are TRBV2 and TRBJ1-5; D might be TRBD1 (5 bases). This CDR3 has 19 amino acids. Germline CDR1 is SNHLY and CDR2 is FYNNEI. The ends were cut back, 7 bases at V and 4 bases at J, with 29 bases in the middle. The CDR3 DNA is TGTGCCAGCAATGACCGGGGGGAGGGAGGGGTCACCGATAATCAGCCCCAGCATTTT. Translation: CASNDRGEGGVTDNQPQHF.

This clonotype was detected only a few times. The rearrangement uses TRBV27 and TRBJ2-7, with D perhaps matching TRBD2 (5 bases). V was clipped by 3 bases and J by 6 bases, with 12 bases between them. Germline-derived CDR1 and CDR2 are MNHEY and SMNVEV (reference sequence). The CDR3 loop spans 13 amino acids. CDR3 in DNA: TGTGCCAGCAGTTTTTTTAGAGGGCGCGAGCAGTACTTC. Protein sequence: CASSFFRGREQYF.

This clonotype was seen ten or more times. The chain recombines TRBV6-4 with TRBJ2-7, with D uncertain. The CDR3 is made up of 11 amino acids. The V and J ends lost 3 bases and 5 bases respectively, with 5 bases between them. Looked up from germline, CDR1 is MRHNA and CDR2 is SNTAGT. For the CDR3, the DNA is TGTGCCAGCAGTGAATGGGACGAGCAGTACTTC. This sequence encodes CASSEWDEQYF.